This paragraph reports one T cell receptor (beta chain). Its antigen is not known. The CDR3 has 13 amino acids. Germline CDR1 reads WSHSY; CDR2 reads SAAADI. Libraries were UMI-labeled 5' RACE TRB cDNA. TCRdb re-called the 5' RACE reads; every CDR3 protein appears as one record, without DNA. This listing includes roughly 80,000 distinct CDR3 sequences. The data originate from a study of CXCR3-negative and CXCR3-positive naive CD8 T cells. Study-level results: Similar TRBV-TRBJ usage was seen in naive cells (both CXCR3-negative and CXCR3-positive), but memory cells differed. Compared with CXCR3-negative naive cells, CXCR3-positive naive cells showed more hydrophobic TRB CDR3s.

Sequences were obtained from naive CXCR3+ CD8+ T cells from blood. The sample's subset: CD45RO-CCR7+CD27+CD95- naive CD8+ T cells expressing CXCR3 (TNR3+). The origin of this receptor is a human donor in good health. Some clones in this sample may be carry-over from other donors' samples. The chain links TRBV10-2 to TRBJ2-7. Here the CDR3 reads CATCVRQGYEQYF.